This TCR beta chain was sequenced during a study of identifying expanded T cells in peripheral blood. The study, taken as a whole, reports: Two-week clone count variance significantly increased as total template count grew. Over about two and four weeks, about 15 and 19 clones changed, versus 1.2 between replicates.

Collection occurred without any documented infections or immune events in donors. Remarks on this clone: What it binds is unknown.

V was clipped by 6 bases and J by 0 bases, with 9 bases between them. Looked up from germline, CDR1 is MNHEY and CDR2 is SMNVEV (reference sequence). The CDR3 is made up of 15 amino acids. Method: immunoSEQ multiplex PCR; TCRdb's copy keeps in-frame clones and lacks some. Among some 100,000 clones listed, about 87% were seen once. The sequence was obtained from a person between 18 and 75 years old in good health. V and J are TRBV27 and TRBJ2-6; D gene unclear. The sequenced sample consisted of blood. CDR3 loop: CASSPQPSGANVLTF. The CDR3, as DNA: TGTGCCAGCAGCCCCCAACCCTCTGGGGCCAACGTCCTGACTTTC.